This T cell receptor beta chain was captured in a study of regulatory T cells in long-lasting Graves disease (dated by TCRdb to the early 2020s). Looking at the study overall: In the newly diagnosed Graves' disease group, patients had been taking antithyroid drugs for less than 3 months. Persistent Graves' disease patients were compared with newly diagnosed Graves' disease patients by peripheral blood TCR sequencing and RNA sequencing. The study was conducted in China and was registered as a clinical trial. TCR sequencing covered approximately 13 persistent and roughly 20 newly diagnosed Graves' disease patients, approximately 33 samples in total. General findings and caveats noted by the study authors: Persistent disease showed preferential use of TRBV28, TRBJ1-2 and TRBJ2-5, whereas newly diagnosed disease favored TRBV20-1 and TRBJ2-1. Only the TCR beta chain was sequenced and analyzed. Compared with newly diagnosed patients, patients with persistent Graves' disease had lower TCR Shannon entropy and fewer highly expanded clones, which suggests clonal expansion. The authors acknowledged the small sample size as a limitation that may reduce accuracy. Only peripheral blood was studied, because thyroid tissue, the primary lesion, was inaccessible. Patients with persistent disease shared more public clonotypes (fewer than 3,000) than newly diagnosed patients did (approximately 1,000).

The sample holds a few counts of this clonotype. Its antigen remains unidentified. No quality values exist for individual bases; no much larger clone is one base distant. The receptor library was made with multiplex PCR. Instrument on record: Illumina HiSeq 4000. CDR3 regions were amplified by Arm-PCR with iRepertoire HTBI primers to construct TCR beta libraries. Before sequencing, the PCR products underwent gel purification. The original methods were these. A total of roughly 58 TRBV and some 15 TRBJ segments were identified across samples and were used for gene usage analysis of CDR3 amino acid clonotypes. COPE and FqMerger were used to merge the filtered high-quality paired reads into contigs. BLAST was used to align contigs to the IMGT TRBV, TRBD and TRBJ reference genes, and CDR3 was defined following IMGT. Clonotypes above 0.1% frequency were classified as highly expanded clones. Repertoire diversity was measured by Shannon entropy, and V-J evenness by the Gini coefficient. A clonotype was considered public if more than one individual shared it. TCRdb redid the processing of the public reads, applying fastp at Q25 and MiXCR, and retained in-frame beta chains. When rows share a CDR3 protein, they turn into one entry using the most common DNA and genes. It is TCRdb's table, rather than the study itself, that gives the V and J calls and clone size. Within this sample are under 800,000 distinct CDR3 sequences, with 15% to 20% of them counted one time only. Clones ranked in the top ten supply around a sixth of the sample.

From the germline V gene, CDR1 is MNHEY and CDR2 is SVGAGI. At the junction V is shortened by 4 bases and J by 2 bases; bases outside the gene matches: 5. The CDR3, cysteine through phenylalanine, is 15 amino acids long. Only CDR3 DNA remains: 45 bases, in frame from the first base. Read against the paper, the sample's time point label means: newly diagnosed GD, antithyroid drugs for less than 3 months. For both TCR sequencing and RNA sequencing, RNA was extracted from PBMCs in TRIzol. The diagnosis of Graves' disease followed American Thyroid Association guidelines. Patients were recruited from an endocrinology department in Xi'an, China. Each patient gave around 9.2 milliliters of peripheral blood, collected in an EDTA anticoagulant tube. Ficoll Paque Plus density gradient separation was used to isolate PBMCs, and no further T cell sorting was done. An Agilent 2100 Bioanalyzer and agarose gel were used to check RNA quality, while a NanoDrop 2000 measured RNA concentration.

In addition, the sample was reused for a study of T cells in Graves' hyperthyroidism and ophthalmopathy. As the second publication notes: Stable Graves' hyperthyroidism was defined as no progression to ophthalmopathy during 18 months of follow-up. Hyperthyroidism patients were aged 18 to 65 years and newly diagnosed, with disease duration of less than 2 months. Any patient with an uncontrolled infection, another autoimmune disease, pregnancy or lactation was excluded. Diagnoses relied on clinical symptoms, serum thyroxine and TRAb, thyroid ultrasound and orbital computed tomography. The first round of RT-PCR for the TCR CDR3 was performed with the HTBI primer set and the Qiagen OneStep RT-PCR kit. Most expanded thyroid clonotypes (frequency above 0.001) were also found in blood, which suggests that blood repertoires may mirror thyroid immune responses. A model built on a 13 V-J signature distinguished ophthalmopathy from stable hyperthyroidism, reaching 85% to 90% sensitivity and under 84% specificity in cross-validation and 80%/75% in testing. In validation, the model predicted progression to ophthalmopathy with roughly 66% sensitivity and less than 80% specificity, a median of around 6.6 months before onset. A discovery cohort of about 96 patients, roughly 40 with Graves' ophthalmopathy and roughly 59 with stable Graves' hyperthyroidism, was used to find distinguishing TCR V-J signatures. An independent validation cohort of around 19 hyperthyroidism patients and approximately 17 patients who later progressed to ophthalmopathy tested prospective prediction of ophthalmopathy. For training and testing, the 100 or so patients in the discovery cohort were randomly divided in a 7:3 ratio. In roughly six Graves' hyperthyroidism patients, the study also compared T-cell repertoires from thyroid tissue with T-cell repertoires from blood. Following sampling, methimazole starting at 30 mg daily was given to hyperthyroidism patients, and high-dose intravenous methylprednisolone was given to ophthalmopathy patients. The libraries were constructed in a second round of multiplex PCR and then size-selected and purified. Sequencing of the libraries was done on an Illumina HiSeq2000 using paired-end 100 bp reads. SOAPnuke was used to process the raw data, with reads discarded if the reads contained adapters or uncalled bases, had a mean Phred below 15, or lacked an exact constant-primer or identifier match. COPE v1.2.5 was used to merge the high-quality paired reads, and each unique nucleotide sequence was defined as a clonotype. Clonotypes were aligned to IMGT TRBV, TRBD and TRBJ reference segments using MiTCR v1.1. Only V-J combinations with frequency above 0.0001, covering 99% to 99.2% of repertoires, were analysed. The TCS score was defined as the ratio of F50 (clonal expansion) to E x V (chaos), calculated using BLOSUM62-based TCRdist between CDR3 peptides within each V-J. Welch's t-statistics and random forest reduced around 520 V-J features to 10 to 15, which were used in a naive Bayes classifier (R e1071). Sample size was not statistically predetermined, and blinding of investigators to group allocation was not performed. The paper reports TCR Vbeta CDR3 sequencing of over 120 peripheral blood samples: fewer than 50 ophthalmopathy, 75 to 80 hyperthyroidism and around 17 progressor patients.

The sequence is built from TRBV6-5 and TRBJ2-3, with 8 bases matching TRBD2. Material: peripheral blood mononuclear cells (PBMCs), obtained at new diagnosis, from a patient treated with antithyroid drugs. The TCR was taken from a woman aged 25-40 years with Graves disease. Donor details come from another sample of the same person, matched by shared clones. The bases are TGTGCCAGCAGTTTGGCGGGAGGCACCACAGATACGCAGTATTTT. The encoded protein is CASSLAGGTTDTQYF.